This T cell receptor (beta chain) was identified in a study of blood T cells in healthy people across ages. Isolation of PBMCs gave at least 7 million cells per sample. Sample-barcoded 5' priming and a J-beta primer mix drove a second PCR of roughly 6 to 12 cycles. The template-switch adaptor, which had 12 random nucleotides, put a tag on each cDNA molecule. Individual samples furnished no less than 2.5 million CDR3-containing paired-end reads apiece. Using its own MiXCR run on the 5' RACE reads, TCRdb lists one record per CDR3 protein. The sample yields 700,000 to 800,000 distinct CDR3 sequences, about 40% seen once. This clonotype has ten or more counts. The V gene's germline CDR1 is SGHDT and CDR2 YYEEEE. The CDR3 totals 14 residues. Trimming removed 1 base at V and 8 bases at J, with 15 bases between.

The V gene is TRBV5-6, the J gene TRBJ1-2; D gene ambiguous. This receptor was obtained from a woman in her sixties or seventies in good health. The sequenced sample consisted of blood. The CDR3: CASSLRLSEWGYTF. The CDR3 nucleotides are TGTGCCAGCAGCTTGCGGCTGTCGGAATGGGGCTACACCTTC.